This T cell receptor beta chain was recovered during a study of Graves' ophthalmopathy and Graves' hyperthyroidism. V lost 6 bases and J lost 9, with 14 bases in between. The CDR3 spans 12 residues. The TCR beta CDR3 regions underwent amplification from RNA transcripts. HTBI primers were employed in first-round RT-PCR, then a second-round multiplex PCR followed. MiXCR was run by TCRdb on the multiplex PCR reads, yielding one entry per CDR3 protein. The sample lists under 250,000 distinct CDR3 sequences, 20% to 25% occurring once. Ineligible for inclusion were patients with other autoimmune diseases, uncontrolled infections, pregnancy or lactation.

The J gene is TRBJ1-1, the V gene TRBV12-3 or TRBV12-4; D is unclear. Sequencing was performed on peripheral blood. The receptor was derived from a woman between 45 and 65 years old with Graves' ophthalmopathy. The CDR3 DNA reads TGTGCCAGCAGCCCTACGGGTCTACAAGCTTTCTTT. It specifies CASSPTGLQAFF.